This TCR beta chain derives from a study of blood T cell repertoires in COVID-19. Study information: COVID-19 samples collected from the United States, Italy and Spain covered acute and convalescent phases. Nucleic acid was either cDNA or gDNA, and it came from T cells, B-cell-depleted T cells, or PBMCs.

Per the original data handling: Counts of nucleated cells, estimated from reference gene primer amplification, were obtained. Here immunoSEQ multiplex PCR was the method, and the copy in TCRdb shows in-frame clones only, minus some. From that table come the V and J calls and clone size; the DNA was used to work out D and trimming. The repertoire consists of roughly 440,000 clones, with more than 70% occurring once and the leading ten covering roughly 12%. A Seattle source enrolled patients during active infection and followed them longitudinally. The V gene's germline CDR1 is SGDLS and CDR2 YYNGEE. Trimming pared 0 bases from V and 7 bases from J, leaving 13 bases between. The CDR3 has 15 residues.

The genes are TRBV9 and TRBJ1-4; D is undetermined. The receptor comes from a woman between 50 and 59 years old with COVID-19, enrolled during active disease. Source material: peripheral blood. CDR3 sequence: CASSVGQAQGEKLFF. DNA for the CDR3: TGTGCCAGCAGCGTAGGGCAGGCCCAAGGTGAAAAACTGTTTTTT. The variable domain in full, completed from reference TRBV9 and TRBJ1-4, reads DSGVTQTPKHLITATGQRVTLRCSPRSGDLSVYWYQQSLDQGLQFLIQYYNGEERAKGNILERFSAQQFPDLHSELNLSSLELGDSALYFCASSVGQAQGEKLFFGSGTQLSVL.